The 31 T cell receptor beta chains below were found in one sample sequenced in a study of somatic mutations in cytotoxic T cells in rheumatoid arthritis. Using immunoSEQ multiplex PCR, the repertoire was profiled, and TCRdb retains in-frame clones only, with some absent. The sample yields approximately 30,000 clones, roughly 82% seen once. Sequenced sample: CD8+ T cells sorted from blood. All receptors derive from a middle-aged man in good health.

The V call is TRBV6-6, the J call TRBJ1-2; the D gene is possibly TRBD1 (5 bases). The V end lost 1 base, the J end lost 2 bases, and 14 bases lay between the germline ends. Per the germline V gene, CDR1 is MNHNY and CDR2 is SVGAGI (reference sequence). CDR3 size: 16 residues. DNA of the CDR3: TGTGCCAGCAGTTACTTTGGGCAGGGCCTAAACTATGGCTACACCTTC. It is translated as CASSYFGQGLNYGYTF.

The chain links TRBV2 to TRBJ2-7, with D tentatively TRBD1 (5 bases). There are 13 residues in the CDR3. Between the trimmed V and J ends, which lost 4 bases and 4 bases, there was a span of 11 bases. Germline lookup yields CDR1 SNHLY and CDR2 FYNNEI. The chain's CDR3 is CASSVVQDYEQYF. The CDR3 bases are TGTGCCAGCAGTGTCGTACAGGATTACGAGCAGTACTTC.

The CDR3: CASTPGTGGGEQYF. CDR3 DNA: TGTGCCAGCACCCCCGGGACAGGGGGCGGCGAGCAGTACTTC. The chain uses TRBV9 and TRBJ2-5; TRBD1 matches 12 bases. The tail of the sequence fits TRBJ2-7 better, so the J call may be wrong. The CDR3 has 14 amino acids. Germline V gene lookup returns CDR1 SGDLS and CDR2 YYNGEE.

The chain employs TRBV5-1 and TRBJ2-7, with TRBD2 matching 8 bases. The CDR3 is 14 residues long. Germline assignment: CDR1 SGHRS and CDR2 YFSETQ. V trimming: 7 bases; J trimming: 3 bases; junction bases outside the gene matches: 9. CDR3 nucleotide sequence: TGCGCCAGCCGGCTAGCGGGTGATCACTACGAGCAGTACTTC. Residues: CASRLAGDHYEQYF.

This clone has more than one count but fewer than ten. The chain combines TRBV2 with TRBJ2-7; no clear D gene. The CDR3 is made up of 15 amino acids. The germline V gene has CDR1 SNHLY and CDR2 FYNNEI. V shed 7 bases and J shed 3 bases, with 19 bases lying between them. CDR3 in amino acids: CASMIARNNHYEQYF. CDR3 in DNA: TGTGCCAGCATGATTGCCAGGAACAACCACTACGAGCAGTACTTC. Based on the CDR3 plus reference TRBV2 and TRBJ2-7, the full variable domain is EPEVTQTPSHQVTQMGQEVILRCVPISNHLYFYWYRQILGQKVEFLVSFYNNEISEKSEIFDDQFSVERPDGSNFTLKIRSTKLEDSAMYFCASMIARNNHYEQYFGPGTRLTVT.

The V gene is TRBV7-8, the J gene TRBJ1-1, with 7 bases that match TRBD1. Germline V lookup: CDR1 SGHVS, CDR2 FQNEAQ. This CDR3 has 14 residues. Trimming took 1 base from V and 5 from J; bases not matched to a gene: 4. CDR3 residues: CASSLVTGSTEAFF. The CDR3 DNA sequence: TGTGCCAGCAGCTTAGTGACAGGGTCTACTGAAGCTTTCTTT.

The chain employs TRBV13 and TRBJ2-7; D could derive from TRBD1 or TRBD2 (5 bases each). From germline, CDR1 is PRHDT and CDR2 FYEKMQ (reference sequence). CDR3 length: 14 residues. V was pared by 5 bases and J by 4 bases, with 15 bases between. The CDR3 bases are TGTGCCAGCAGCCCTACGTTGAGGGGTTACGAGCAGTACTTC. The encoded protein is CASSPTLRGYEQYF.

In its sample, this clone was seen a few times. The J gene is TRBJ2-7, the V gene TRBV13; a possible D gene is TRBD1 (6 bases). Germline CDR1 reads PRHDT; CDR2 reads FYEKMQ (reference sequence). V was shortened by 0 bases and J by 7 bases, with 7 bases between the two germline ends. There are 12 residues in the CDR3. The CDR3 nucleotides are TGTGCCAGCAGCTTAGGGGACAGAGAGCAGTACTTC. Protein sequence: CASSLGDREQYF.

V gene TRBV7-9 combines with J gene TRBJ2-7, with D unresolved. The CDR3 runs to 13 residues. Trimming removed 6 bases at V and 4 bases at J, with 13 bases between. Per the germline V gene, CDR1 is SEHNR and CDR2 is FQNEAQ (reference sequence). Written as DNA, the CDR3 is TGTGCCAGCAGTTTTAGAGACAAGTACGAGCAGTACTTC. This encodes CASSFRDKYEQYF.

This clone was observed a few times. CDR3 residues: CASSLIGNEQYF. DNA for the CDR3: TGTGCCAGCAGTTTAATCGGAAACGAGCAGTACTTC. V and J are TRBV27 and TRBJ2-7; D not resolved. The germline CDR1 and CDR2 sequences are MNHEY and SMNVEV (reference sequence). Trimming removed 2 bases from V and 5 bases from J, with 7 bases in between. CDR3 length equals 12 residues.

This clone was recorded a few times. The chain has TRBV4-1 and TRBJ1-1; 8 bases match TRBD1. Germline assignment: CDR1 MGHRA and CDR2 YSYEKL. The CDR3 is 13 amino acids. The V segment lost 4 bases and the J segment 6 bases; nucleotides outside the gene matches: 4. CDR3 bases: TGCGCCAGCAGCCCACCAGGGGGCGCTGAAGCTTTCTTT. The encoded protein is CASSPPGGAEAFF.

V and J are TRBV5-6 and TRBJ2-7, with 7 bases aligning to TRBD1. Looked up from germline, CDR1 is SGHDT and CDR2 is YYEEEE. The CDR3 totals 12 residues. The trim removed 2 bases at V and 6 bases at J, leaving 2 bases unmatched. This chain's CDR3 is CASSLGTAEQYF. The DNA of the CDR3 is TGTGCCAGCAGCTTAGGGACAGCCGAGCAGTACTTC.

This rearrangement joins TRBV15 to TRBJ1-1, with 8 bases identical to TRBD1. Trimming at V came to 6 bases and at J to 0 bases, leaving 6 bases not matched to a gene. CDR3 length: 15 residues. Germline V gene data show CDR1 as LNHNV and CDR2 as YYDKDF (reference sequence). CDR3 loop: CATSSDRAMNTEAFF. The CDR3 region has the DNA TGTGCCACCAGTTCGGACAGGGCCATGAACACTGAAGCTTTCTTT.

The rearrangement joins TRBV6-5 to TRBJ1-6; D not resolved. Germline V gene lookup returns CDR1 MNHEY and CDR2 SVGAGI. V lost 2 bases, J lost 3 bases, and 11 bases lay in between. The length of the CDR3 is 16 residues. CDR3 coding DNA: TGTGCCAGCAGTTACGGGCCGGCGTTCTATAATTCACCCCTCCACTTT. Residues: CASSYGPAFYNSPLHF.

The rearrangement joins TRBV30 to TRBJ2-7; D possibly corresponds to TRBD1 (6 bases). The germline V gene has CDR1 GTSNPN and CDR2 SVGIG (reference sequence). The V end lost 4 bases, the J end lost 7 bases, and 17 bases lay between the germline ends. The CDR3 length is 13 residues. The CDR3 protein is CAWKGVGGWEQYF. The DNA for the CDR3 is TGTGCCTGGAAGGGGGTTGGGGGATGGGAGCAGTACTTC.

The V call is TRBV27, the J call TRBJ1-4, with D hard to call. There are 15 residues in the CDR3. Between the trimmed V and J ends, which lost 6 bases and 0 bases, there was a span of 11 bases. Looked up from germline, CDR1 is MNHEY and CDR2 is SMNVEV (reference sequence). The CDR3 sequence is CASSLLGSTNEKLFF. Here the CDR3 DNA reads TGTGCCAGCAGCCTACTGGGTTCAACTAATGAAAAACTGTTTTTT. The full variable domain, in which reference TRBV27 and TRBJ1-4 provide the parts outside the CDR3, is EAQVTQNPRYLITVTGKKLTVTCSQNMNHEYMSWYRQDPGLGLRQIYYSMNVEVTDKGDVPEGYKVSRKEKRNFPLILESPSPNQTSLYFCASSLLGSTNEKLFFGSGTQLSVL.

The chain links TRBV27 to TRBJ2-1; 11 bases are shared with TRBD2. The CDR3 is 15 amino acids. Germline lookup yields CDR1 MNHEY and CDR2 SMNVEV (reference sequence). With V trimmed by 8 bases and J by 5 bases, 8 bases remained unmatched. CDR3 DNA: TGTGCCAGCCTAGCACTAGCGGGGGACGACAATGAGCAGTTCTTC. This sequence encodes CASLALAGDDNEQFF.

The chain recombines TRBV5-5 with TRBJ2-7; 8 bases fit TRBD2. The CDR3 is made up of 17 amino acids. With 4 bases clipped from V and 3 bases from J, the junction kept 15 bases outside the gene matches. The germline V gene encodes CDR1 SGHKS and CDR2 YYEKEE (reference sequence). CDR3 nucleotides: TGTGCCAGCAGCCCCGTCATTAGCGGGACCCTTCACTACGAGCAGTACTTC. The encoded protein is CASSPVISGTLHYEQYF.

The J gene is TRBJ2-2, the V gene TRBV30, with D perhaps matching TRBD1 (6 bases). Germline-derived CDR1 and CDR2 are GTSNPN and SVGIG (reference sequence). The CDR3 runs 14 residues. Trimming removed 2 bases from V and 5 bases from J, with 12 bases in between. The chain's CDR3 is CAWSWGLRTGELFF. The CDR3 region has the DNA TGTGCCTGGAGTTGGGGGCTTAGGACCGGGGAGCTGTTTTTT.

The chain employs TRBV28 and TRBJ2-1; TRBD2 matches 7 bases. CDR1 MDHEN and CDR2 SYDVKM come from the germline V gene. The CDR3 consists of 17 residues. J gave up 0 bases and V 6 bases, and 11 bases lay outside the gene matches. CDR3 sequence reads: CASSPIAGEGSYNEQFF. In nucleotides, the CDR3 is TGTGCCAGCAGCCCAATAGCGGGCGAGGGCTCCTACAATGAGCAGTTCTTC.

The chain combines TRBV11-2 with TRBJ2-7, with D unclear. The length of the CDR3 is 11 residues. V was clipped by 5 bases and J by 2 bases, with 4 bases between them. Germline V gene sequence: CDR1 SGHAT, CDR2 FQNNGV. As DNA, the CDR3 is TGTGCCAGCAGCATAACCTACGAGCAGTACTTC. It is translated as CASSITYEQYF.

This chain links TRBV27 with TRBJ1-6; TRBD1 matches at 8 bases. CDR3 size: 14 residues. J was trimmed by 10 bases and V by 2 bases; bases with no gene match: 4. From germline, CDR1 is MNHEY and CDR2 SMNVEV (reference sequence). The CDR3 region has the DNA TGTGCCAGCAGTTTAATGGACAGGGTCTCACCCCTCCACTTT. Translation gives CASSLMDRVSPLHF.

This clone has only a few counts. V usage is TRBV30 and J usage is TRBJ1-2; 7 bases are a match to TRBD1. This CDR3 has 11 residues. Germline assignment: CDR1 GTSNPN and CDR2 SVGIG (reference sequence). The junction had 6 bases not matched to a gene; V was cut back by 7 bases and J by 7 bases. This CDR3 reads CASMNRGGYTF. The CDR3 nucleotides read TGTGCCTCAATGAACAGGGGTGGCTACACCTTC.

Here the CDR3 reads CASSLGTNPMETQYF. The CDR3 nucleotides are TGCGCCAGCAGCTTGGGCACTAACCCCATGGAGACCCAGTACTTC. The chain carries TRBV5-1 and TRBJ2-5; D ambiguous. The CDR3 has 15 amino acids. Trimming left V 0 bases short and J 5 bases short, with 14 bases between. The V gene's germline CDR1 is SGHRS and CDR2 YFSETQ.

This clone was seen just once. The CDR3 bases are TGTGCCAGCAGCCAAATTACAGGGTACGGCTATGGCTACACCTTC. Amino acid sequence: CASSQITGYGYGYTF. The V gene is TRBV4-2, the J gene TRBJ1-2; D is perhaps TRBD1 (6 bases). The ends were cut back, 2 bases at V and 4 bases at J, with 14 bases in the middle. The CDR3 has 15 amino acids. The germline CDR1 and CDR2 sequences are LGHNA and YNFKEQ.

This clone was seen a single time. Written as DNA, the CDR3 is TGTGCCAGCAGCCAACCACCGGGACAGTCTCCCTACGAGCAGTACTTC. Encoded protein: CASSQPPGQSPYEQYF. The rearrangement links TRBV4-2 to TRBJ2-7; 7 nucleotides match TRBD1. The V gene's germline CDR1 is LGHNA and CDR2 YNFKEQ. The CDR3 is 16 residues long. The J segment lost 2 bases and the V segment lost 2 bases, leaving 9 bases of the junction unmatched.

The CDR3 loop reads CASSELGGWETQYF. As DNA, the CDR3 is TGTGCCAGCAGTGAATTGGGGGGCTGGGAGACCCAGTACTTC. The J gene is TRBJ2-5, the V gene TRBV6-1; possibly TRBD1 or TRBD2 for D (6 bases each). Germline assignment: CDR1 MNHNS and CDR2 SASEGT. The CDR3 is 14 amino acids. V lost 2 bases and J 5 bases, leaving 12 bases between the germline ends.

The chain combines TRBV5-4 with TRBJ2-2; 8 nucleotides agree with TRBD1. Trimming at V came to 0 bases and at J to 4 bases, leaving 5 bases not matched to a gene. CDR1 and CDR2 (germline): SGHNT, YYREEE (reference sequence). The CDR3 is 16 residues long. The CDR3 region is CASSLEGTGLTGELFF. CDR3 bases: TGTGCCAGCAGCTTGGAAGGGACAGGCCTCACCGGGGAGCTGTTTTTT.

The CDR3: CASIPQGMEETQYF. The CDR3 DNA follows: TGTGCCAGCATACCACAGGGAATGGAAGAGACCCAGTACTTC. This rearrangement joins TRBV2 to TRBJ2-5; weak D call: TRBD1 (6 bases). Germline lookup yields CDR1 SNHLY and CDR2 FYNNEI. With 7 bases removed from V and 3 bases from J, the gap between germline ends came to 15 bases. The CDR3 is made up of 14 amino acids.

This rearrangement joins TRBV5-1 to TRBJ2-3; 9 positions match TRBD1. The germline CDR1 and CDR2 sequences are SGHRS and YFSETQ. The ends lost 3 bases at V and 4 bases at J; junction bases unmatched: 3. This CDR3 is 14 amino acids long. The CDR3 sequence: CASSWTGDPDTQYF. As DNA, the CDR3 is TGCGCCAGCAGCTGGACAGGGGACCCAGATACGCAGTATTTT.

The CDR3 sequence is CASSSSGSSDTQYF. As DNA, the CDR3 is TGCGCCAGCAGCTCAAGCGGGAGTTCAGATACGCAGTATTTT. The J gene is TRBJ2-3, the V gene TRBV5-1; 8 nucleotides line up with TRBD2. The trim removed 3 bases at V and 4 bases at J, leaving 4 bases unmatched. Germline V gene lookup returns CDR1 SGHRS and CDR2 YFSETQ. The CDR3 extends over 14 amino acids.